The rows below give T cell receptor beta chains drawn from one sample of a study of shared clonotypes between healthy human individuals. Libraries were prepared by immunoSEQ multiplex PCR; TCRdb keeps only in-frame clonotypes and omits some of them. The sample lists 300,000 to 350,000 clones, more than 60% occurring once. The sample consisted of memory CD4+ T cells sorted from blood. These receptors originate from a young man in good health. Each CDR3 is given with its conserved first and last residue. The order of the fields is clone size, J gene, V gene, D gene, CDR3 protein, CDR3 DNA. A D gene is named only where the DNA matches it firmly. Clone size is shown for a subset of rows, as once, few, many or a class of expanded clone.

>once|TRBJ1-4|TRBV11-2|TRBD1
CASSLQGVNEKLFF
TGTGCCAGCAGCTTACAGGGGGTGAATGAAAAACTGTTTTTT
>-|TRBJ2-5|TRBV7-3|-
CASSPDRYQETQYF
TGTGCCAGCAGCCCTGACAGGTACCAAGAGACCCAGTACTTC
>few|TRBJ1-5|TRBV7-4|-
CASSLTLQGPLSNQPQHF
TGTGCCAGCAGCTTGACCCTTCAGGGCCCTTTAAGCAATCAGCCCCAGCATTTT
>many|TRBJ2-7|TRBV28|TRBD1
CANFDRERNEQYF
TGTGCCAACTTCGACAGGGAAAGGAACGAGCAGTACTTC
>-|TRBJ1-1|TRBV6-5|-
CASMGPMNTEAFF
TGTGCCAGCATGGGGCCCATGAACACTGAAGCTTTCTTT
>-|TRBJ1-1|TRBV27|TRBD1
CASRDRGSNTEAFF
TGTGCCAGCAGGGACAGGGGATCAAACACTGAAGCTTTCTTT
>few|TRBJ2-1|TRBV18|TRBD1
CASSPQQGAGYNEQFF
TGTGCCAGCTCACCACAGCAGGGGGCGGGCTACAATGAGCAGTTCTTC
>-|TRBJ2-7|TRBV2|TRBD1
CARGTGGDEQYF
TGTGCCAGGGGGACAGGGGGCGACGAGCAGTACTTC
>-|TRBJ1-2|TRBV11-3|-
CASIEYSANGYTF
TGTGCCAGCATCGAGTACAGTGCGAATGGCTACACCTTC
>few|TRBJ2-4|TRBV28|-
CASRPGPPAKNIQYF
TGTGCCAGCAGACCGGGCCCTCCAGCCAAAAACATTCAGTACTTC
>-|TRBJ2-5|TRBV7-9|TRBD1
CASSSRDRDRGETQYF
TGTGCCAGCAGCTCCCGGGACAGGGACCGAGGAGAGACCCAGTACTTC